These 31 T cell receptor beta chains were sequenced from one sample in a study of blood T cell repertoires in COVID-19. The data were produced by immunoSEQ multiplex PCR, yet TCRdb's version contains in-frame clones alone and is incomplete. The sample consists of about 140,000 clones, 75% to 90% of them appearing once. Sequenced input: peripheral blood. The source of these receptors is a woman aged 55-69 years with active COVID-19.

CDR3 region: CASSRTGTGGTEAFF. The CDR3 coding sequence is TGTGCCAGCAGTAGAACCGGGACAGGGGGCACTGAAGCTTTCTTT. This sequence joins TRBV28 and TRBJ1-1, with 11 bases matching TRBD1. The germline V gene encodes CDR1 MDHEN and CDR2 SYDVKM. V shed 5 bases and J 4 bases; nucleotides not matched to a gene: 6. The CDR3 consists of 15 residues. Together with reference TRBV28 and TRBJ1-1, the CDR3 gives the full variable domain: DVKVTQSSRYLVKRTGEKVFLECVQDMDHENMFWYRQDPGLGLRLIYFSYDVKMKEKGDIPEGYSVSREKKERFSLILESASTNQTSMYLCASSRTGTGGTEAFFGQGTRLTVV.

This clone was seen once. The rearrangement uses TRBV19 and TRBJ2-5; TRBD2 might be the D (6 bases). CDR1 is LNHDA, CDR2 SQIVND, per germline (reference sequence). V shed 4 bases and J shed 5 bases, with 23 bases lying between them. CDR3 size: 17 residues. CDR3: CASSRVAGGVWQETQYF. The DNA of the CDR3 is TGTGCCAGTAGTAGGGTGGCCGGCGGGGTCTGGCAGGAGACCCAGTACTTC.

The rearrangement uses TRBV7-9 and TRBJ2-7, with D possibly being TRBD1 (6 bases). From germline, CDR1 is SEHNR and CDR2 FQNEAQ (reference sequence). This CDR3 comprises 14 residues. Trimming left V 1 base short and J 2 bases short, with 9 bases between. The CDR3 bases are TGTGCCAGCAGCTTAGTGACAGGCGCCTACGAGCAGTACTTC. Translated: CASSLVTGAYEQYF. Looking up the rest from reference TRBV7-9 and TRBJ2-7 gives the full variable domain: DTGVSQNPRHKITKRGQNVTFRCDPISEHNRLYWYRQTLGQGPEFLTYFQNEAQLEKSRLLSDRFSAERPKGSFSTLEIQRTEQGDSAMYLCASSLVTGAYEQYFGPGTRLTVT.

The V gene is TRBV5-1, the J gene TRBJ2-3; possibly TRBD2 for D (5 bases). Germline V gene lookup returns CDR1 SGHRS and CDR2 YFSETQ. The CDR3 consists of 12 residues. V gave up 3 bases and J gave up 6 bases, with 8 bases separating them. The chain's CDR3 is CASSSGGDTQYF. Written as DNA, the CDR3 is TGCGCCAGCAGCTCAGGCGGGGATACGCAGTATTTT.

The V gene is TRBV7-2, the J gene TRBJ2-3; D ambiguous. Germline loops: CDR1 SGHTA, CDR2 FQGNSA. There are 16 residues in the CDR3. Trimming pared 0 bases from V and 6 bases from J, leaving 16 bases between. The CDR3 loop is CASSLAGVRVMDTQYF. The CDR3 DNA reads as TGTGCCAGCAGCTTAGCTGGTGTCCGAGTGATGGATACGCAGTATTTT.

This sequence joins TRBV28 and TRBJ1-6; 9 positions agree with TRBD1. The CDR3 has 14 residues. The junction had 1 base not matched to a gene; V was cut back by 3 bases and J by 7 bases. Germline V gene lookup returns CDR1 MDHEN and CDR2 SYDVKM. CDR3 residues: CASSFGTGNSPLHF. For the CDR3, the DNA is TGTGCCAGCAGTTTCGGGACAGGGAATTCACCCCTCCACTTT.

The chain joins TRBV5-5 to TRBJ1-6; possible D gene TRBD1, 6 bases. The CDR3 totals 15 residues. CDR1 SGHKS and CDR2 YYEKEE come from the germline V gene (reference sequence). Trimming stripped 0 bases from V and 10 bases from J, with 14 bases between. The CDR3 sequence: CASSLEQGVGSPLHF. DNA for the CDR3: TGTGCCAGCAGCTTGGAACAGGGAGTAGGGTCACCCCTCCACTTT.

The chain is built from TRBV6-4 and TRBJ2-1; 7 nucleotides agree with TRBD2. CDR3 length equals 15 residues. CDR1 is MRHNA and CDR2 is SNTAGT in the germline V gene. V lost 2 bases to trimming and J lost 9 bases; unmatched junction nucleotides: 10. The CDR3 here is CASSDVAGVSGEQFF. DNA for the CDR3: TGTGCCAGCAGTGACGTGGCGGGAGTTTCGGGTGAGCAGTTCTTC.

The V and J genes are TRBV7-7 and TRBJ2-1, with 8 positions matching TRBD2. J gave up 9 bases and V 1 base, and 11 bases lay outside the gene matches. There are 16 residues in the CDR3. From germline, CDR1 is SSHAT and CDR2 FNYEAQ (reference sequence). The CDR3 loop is CASSLGVAGGSVEQFF. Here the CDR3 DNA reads TGTGCCAGCAGCTTAGGGGTCGCGGGAGGCTCGGTTGAGCAGTTCTTC.

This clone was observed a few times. CDR3 amino acids: CASSIALLTGPQPQHF. The DNA for the CDR3 is TGTGCCAGTAGTATAGCCTTACTGACAGGCCCTCAGCCCCAGCATTTT. V and J are TRBV19 and TRBJ1-5; weak D call: TRBD1 (6 bases). Germline loops: CDR1 LNHDA, CDR2 SQIVND (reference sequence). The CDR3 is made up of 16 amino acids. V lost 1 base and J 6 bases, leaving 16 bases between the germline ends.

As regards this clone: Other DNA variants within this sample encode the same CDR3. The CDR3 reads CAISEQGSNQPQHF. The CDR3 region has the DNA TGTGCCATCAGTGAACAGGGAAGCAATCAGCCCCAGCATTTT. The chain is built from TRBV10-3 and TRBJ1-5, with a weak D call TRBD1 (6 bases). This CDR3 is 14 amino acids long. V lost 3 bases and J 1 base, leaving 7 bases between the germline ends. Germline lookup yields CDR1 ENHRY and CDR2 SYGVKD.

As DNA, the CDR3 is TGTGCCAGTAGTACGTCAGGGGGCGAGGACACCGGGGAGCTGTTTTTT. This gives the protein CASSTSGGEDTGELFF. This chain links TRBV19 with TRBJ2-2, with 8 bases matching TRBD1. The V segment lost 4 bases and the J segment 3 bases; nucleotides outside the gene matches: 7. The CDR3 consists of 16 residues. Looked up from germline, CDR1 is LNHDA and CDR2 is SQIVND (reference sequence).

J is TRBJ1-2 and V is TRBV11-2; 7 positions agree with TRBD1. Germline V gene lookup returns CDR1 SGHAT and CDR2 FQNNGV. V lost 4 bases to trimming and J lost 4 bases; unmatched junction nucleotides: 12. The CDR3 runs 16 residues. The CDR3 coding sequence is TGTGCCAGCAGCTCGCGACAGGGAGGAAGTATCTATGGCTACACCTTC. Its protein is CASSSRQGGSIYGYTF.

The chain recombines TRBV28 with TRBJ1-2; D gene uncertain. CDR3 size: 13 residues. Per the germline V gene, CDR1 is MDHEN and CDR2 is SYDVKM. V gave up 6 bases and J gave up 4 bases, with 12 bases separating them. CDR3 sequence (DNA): TGTGCCAGCAGATCCTCCGGGAGCTATGGCTACACCTTC. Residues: CASRSSGSYGYTF.

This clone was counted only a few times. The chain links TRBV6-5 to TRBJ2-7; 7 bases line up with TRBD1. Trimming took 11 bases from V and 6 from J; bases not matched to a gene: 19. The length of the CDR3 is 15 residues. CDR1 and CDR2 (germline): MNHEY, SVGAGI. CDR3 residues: CASEGRSGGESEQYF. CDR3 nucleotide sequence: TGTGCCTCAGAGGGTAGGTCAGGGGGAGAGAGCGAGCAGTACTTC.

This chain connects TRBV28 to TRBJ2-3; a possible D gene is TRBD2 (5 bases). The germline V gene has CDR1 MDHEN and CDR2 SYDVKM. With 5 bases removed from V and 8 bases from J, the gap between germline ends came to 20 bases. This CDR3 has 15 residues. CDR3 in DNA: TGTGCCAGCAGTGGCGCACTAGGCTTAGGCCTTACGCAGTATTTT. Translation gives CASSGALGLGLTQYF.

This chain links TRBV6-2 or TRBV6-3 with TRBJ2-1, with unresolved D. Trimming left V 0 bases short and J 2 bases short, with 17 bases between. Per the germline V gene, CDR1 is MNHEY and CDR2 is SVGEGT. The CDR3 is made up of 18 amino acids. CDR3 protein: CASSYSAPESVAYNEQFF. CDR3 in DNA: TGTGCCAGCAGTTACTCGGCCCCGGAGAGCGTCGCCTACAATGAGCAGTTCTTC.

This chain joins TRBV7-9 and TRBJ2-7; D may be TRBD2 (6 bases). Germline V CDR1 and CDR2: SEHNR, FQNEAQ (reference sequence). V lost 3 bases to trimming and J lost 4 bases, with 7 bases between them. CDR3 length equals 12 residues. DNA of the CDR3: TGTGCCAGCAGCTTGACTAGGTACGAGCAGTACTTC. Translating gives CASSLTRYEQYF.

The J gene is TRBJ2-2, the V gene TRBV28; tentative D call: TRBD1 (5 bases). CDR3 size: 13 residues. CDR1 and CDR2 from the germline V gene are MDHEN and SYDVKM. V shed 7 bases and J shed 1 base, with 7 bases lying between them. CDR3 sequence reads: CASTQGNTGELFF. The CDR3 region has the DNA TGTGCCAGCACTCAGGGGAACACCGGGGAGCTGTTTTTT.

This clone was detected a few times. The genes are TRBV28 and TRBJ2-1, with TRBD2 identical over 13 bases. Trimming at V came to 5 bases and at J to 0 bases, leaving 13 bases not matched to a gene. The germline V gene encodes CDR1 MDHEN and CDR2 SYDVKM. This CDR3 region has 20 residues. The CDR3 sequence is CASSPSGLAGDGRSYNEQFF. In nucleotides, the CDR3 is TGTGCCAGCAGTCCAAGTGGACTAGCGGGAGATGGACGCTCCTACAATGAGCAGTTCTTC.

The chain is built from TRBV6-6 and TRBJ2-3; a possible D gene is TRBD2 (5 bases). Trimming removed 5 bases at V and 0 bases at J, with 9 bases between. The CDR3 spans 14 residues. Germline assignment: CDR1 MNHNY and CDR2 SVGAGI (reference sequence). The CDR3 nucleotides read TGTGCCAGCAGTCTCCGGGGAAGCACAGATACGCAGTATTTT. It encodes CASSLRGSTDTQYF.

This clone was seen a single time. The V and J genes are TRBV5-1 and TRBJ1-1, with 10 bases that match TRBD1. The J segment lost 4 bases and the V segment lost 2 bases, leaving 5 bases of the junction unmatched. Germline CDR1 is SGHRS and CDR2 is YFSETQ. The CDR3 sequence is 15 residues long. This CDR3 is CASSFNRDRGTEAFF. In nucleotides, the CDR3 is TGCGCCAGCAGCTTCAACCGGGACAGGGGCACTGAAGCTTTCTTT.

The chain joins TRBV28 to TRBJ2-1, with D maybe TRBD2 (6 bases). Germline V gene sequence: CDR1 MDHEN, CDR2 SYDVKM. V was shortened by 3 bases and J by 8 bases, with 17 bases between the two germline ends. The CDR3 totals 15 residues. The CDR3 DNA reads TGTGCCAGCAGTTTCCGGGACTTGCTAGGGTATGAGCAGTTCTTC. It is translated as CASSFRDLLGYEQFF. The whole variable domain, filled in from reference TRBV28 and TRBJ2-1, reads DVKVTQSSRYLVKRTGEKVFLECVQDMDHENMFWYRQDPGLGLRLIYFSYDVKMKEKGDIPEGYSVSREKKERFSLILESASTNQTSMYLCASSFRDLLGYEQFFGPGTRLTVL.

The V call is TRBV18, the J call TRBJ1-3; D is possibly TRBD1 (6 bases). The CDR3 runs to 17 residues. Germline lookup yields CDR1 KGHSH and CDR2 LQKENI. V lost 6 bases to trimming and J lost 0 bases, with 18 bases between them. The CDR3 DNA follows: TGTGCCAGCTCTCCCCCAGACAGGACCAGCTCTGGAAACACCATATATTTT. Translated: CASSPPDRTSSGNTIYF.

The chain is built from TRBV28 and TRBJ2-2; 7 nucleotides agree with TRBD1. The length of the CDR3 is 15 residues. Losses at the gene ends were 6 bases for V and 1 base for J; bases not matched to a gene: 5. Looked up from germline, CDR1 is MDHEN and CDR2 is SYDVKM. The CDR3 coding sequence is TGTGCCAGCAGCAGATACAGGGGGAACACCGGGGAGCTGTTTTTT. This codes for CASSRYRGNTGELFF.

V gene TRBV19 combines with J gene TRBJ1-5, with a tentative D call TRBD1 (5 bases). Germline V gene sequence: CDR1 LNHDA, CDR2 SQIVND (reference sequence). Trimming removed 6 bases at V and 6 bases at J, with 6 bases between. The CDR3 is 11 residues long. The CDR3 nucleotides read TGTGCCAGTAGCGACAGTCAGCCCCAGCATTTT. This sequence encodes CASSDSQPQHF.

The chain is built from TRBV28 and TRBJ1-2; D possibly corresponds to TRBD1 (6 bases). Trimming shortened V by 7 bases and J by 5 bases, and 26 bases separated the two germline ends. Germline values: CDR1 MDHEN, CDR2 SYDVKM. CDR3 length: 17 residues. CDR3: CASTSLAKARQGYGYTF. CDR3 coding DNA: TGTGCCAGCACCTCTTTGGCCAAGGCGCGGCAGGGGTATGGCTACACCTTC.

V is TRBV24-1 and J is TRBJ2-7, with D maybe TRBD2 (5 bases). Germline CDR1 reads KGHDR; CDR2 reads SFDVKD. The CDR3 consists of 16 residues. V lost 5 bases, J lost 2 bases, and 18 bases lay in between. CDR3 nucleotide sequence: TGTGCCACCAGTGCCCCCTCGGGGAAAGGGACCTACGAGCAGTACTTC. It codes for CATSAPSGKGTYEQYF.

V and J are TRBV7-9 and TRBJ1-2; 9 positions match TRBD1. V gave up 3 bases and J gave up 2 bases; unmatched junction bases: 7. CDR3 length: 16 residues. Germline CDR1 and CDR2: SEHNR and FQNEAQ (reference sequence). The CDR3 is CASSLPDRGLNYGYTF. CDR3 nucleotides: TGTGCCAGCAGCTTGCCCGACAGGGGGTTGAACTATGGCTACACCTTC.

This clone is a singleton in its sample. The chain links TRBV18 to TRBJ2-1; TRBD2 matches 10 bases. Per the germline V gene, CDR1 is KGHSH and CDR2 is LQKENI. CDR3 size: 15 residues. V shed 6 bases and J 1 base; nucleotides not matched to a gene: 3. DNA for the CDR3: TGTGCCAGCTCTCCAGCGGGAGGGTCCTACAATGAGCAGTTCTTC. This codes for CASSPAGGSYNEQFF.

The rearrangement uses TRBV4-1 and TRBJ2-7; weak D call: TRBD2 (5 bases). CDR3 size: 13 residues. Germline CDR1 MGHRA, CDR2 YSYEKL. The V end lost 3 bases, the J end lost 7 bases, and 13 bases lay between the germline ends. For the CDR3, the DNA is TGCGCCAGCAGCCAGGTAGCGTTGGAGGAGCAGTACTTC. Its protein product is CASSQVALEEQYF.